Listed below are T cell receptor beta chains from one sample, sequenced in a study of T-cell memory formation after mild COVID-19. MiXCR, run by TCRdb on the 5' RACE reads, gives a single entry per CDR3 protein. The profile covers about 350,000 distinct CDR3 sequences, with 12% to 15% appearing a single time and about 24% taken by the ten largest. Sequencing input: PBMCs or a T cell subset sorted from them (not recorded which). These receptors originate from a young man who had mild COVID-19 (a few samples of this study predate the infection). Cell type and time point are not known. The CDR3 runs from the conserved cysteine through the conserved F or W. A D gene is named only where the DNA matches it firmly. Clone size is given for some rows only: seen once, a few or many times, or a class if the clone is expanded.

abundance	v_gene	j_gene	len	d_gene	CDR3nt	CDR3aa
many	TRBV5-5	TRBJ2-3	14	TRBD2	TGTGCCAGCGGGACTAGCGGGGGCACAGATACGCAGTATTTT	CASGTSGGTDTQYF
many	TRBV7-2	TRBJ2-3	17	TRBD2	TGTGCCAGCAGCTCGGGGCGGGGGGCCTTCGGGGCAGATACGCAGTATTTT	CASSSGRGAFGADTQYF
few	TRBV29-1	TRBJ1-5	13	NA	TGCAGCGTTGGGTGGGGTGGGGATCAGCCCCAGCATTTT	CSVGWGGDQPQHF
NA	TRBV6-5	TRBJ2-1	14	TRBD2	TGTGCCAGCAGTTACCGCGGGGGCTACAATGAGCAGTTCTTC	CASSYRGGYNEQFF
NA	TRBV7-2	TRBJ2-1	15	NA	TGTGCCAGCAGCCGCGGGGACGGGCCTGGGAATGAGCAGTTCTTC	CASSRGDGPGNEQFF
many	TRBV10-3	TRBJ2-2	15	TRBD1	TGTGCCATCAGGGAAAGACAGGGGGTGGCCGGGGAGCTGTTTTTT	CAIRERQGVAGELFF
NA	TRBV9	TRBJ2-5	14	TRBD1	TGTGCCAGCAGCGTTGGGACAGGGGGGCAGACCCAGTACTTC	CASSVGTGGQTQYF
few	TRBV11-3	TRBJ2-5	13	NA	TGTGCCAGCAGCTTTAGCCAACAAGAGACCCAGTACTTC	CASSFSQQETQYF
many	TRBV20-1	TRBJ2-5	13	TRBD1	TGCAGTGCCCTAGACAGGGACCAAGAGACCCAGTACTTC	CSALDRDQETQYF
NA	TRBV13	TRBJ1-1	14	NA	TGTGCCAGCACCCTGCTTATTTGGAACACTGAAGCTTTCTTT	CASTLLIWNTEAFF
few	TRBV18	TRBJ1-5	15	NA	TGTGCCAGCTCCACGACCGGCAGGGCCGATCAGCCCCAGCATTTT	CASSTTGRADQPQHF
few	TRBV11-1	TRBJ2-7	15	TRBD2	TGTGCCAGCAGCTTAGTAAGCGGGGCAGCCTACGAGCAGTACTTC	CASSLVSGAAYEQYF